Each of the 10 T cell receptor beta chains below was sequenced from the same sample in a study of spatial heterogeneity in lung cancer. Whole-study findings and limits: In tumors, expanded intratumoral alpha and beta TCR counts tracked mutation counts.

TCRdb reprocessed the 5' RACE reads via MiXCR and lists one record per CDR3 protein. This repertoire shows some 7,000 distinct CDR3 sequences, 11% to 15% found once; its top ten account for approximately 10%. Their antigens remain unidentified. The time point was: sample taken at primary tumor resection. Here the sequenced sample was lung tumor tissue, taken at surgery. The receptors come from a female donor with early-stage non-small cell lung cancer.

Relative to its sample, this clonotype is medium-sized. The J gene is TRBJ1-6, the V gene TRBV5-1; D unresolved. Germline-derived CDR1 and CDR2 are SGHRS and YFSETQ. CDR3 size: 17 residues. V shed 0 bases and J shed 7 bases, with 17 bases lying between them. The CDR3 DNA reads TGCGCCAGCAGCTTGGCCGGGTCAGTACAGTACAATTCACCCCTCCACTTT. Amino acids: CASSLAGSVQYNSPLHF.

In this sample, this clonotype turned up many times. The V and J genes are TRBV7-8 and TRBJ2-5, with unresolved D. The germline V gene has CDR1 SGHVS and CDR2 FQNEAQ. V was trimmed by 3 bases and J by 7 bases, leaving 12 bases between them. The CDR3 is 13 amino acids. Written as DNA, the CDR3 is TGTGCCAGCAGCTTGACATCGTTGGGGACCCAGTACTTC. The encoded protein is CASSLTSLGTQYF.

The chain recombines TRBV30 with TRBJ2-2; a possible D gene is TRBD2 (6 bases). The length of the CDR3 is 12 residues. Germline CDR1 and CDR2: GTSNPN and SVGIG (reference sequence). V gave up 2 bases and J gave up 7 bases, with 8 bases separating them. Here the CDR3 reads CAWSRGGGELFF. The CDR3 nucleotides read TGTGCCTGGAGTCGGGGAGGCGGGGAGCTGTTTTTT.

This clonotype was detected many times. The J gene is TRBJ2-5, the V gene TRBV7-7, with 8 bases fitting TRBD2. CDR3 length equals 15 residues. The ends lost 2 bases at V and 4 bases at J; junction bases unmatched: 6. CDR1 SSHAT and CDR2 FNYEAQ come from the germline V gene (reference sequence). CDR3 protein: CASSLFSGGRETQYF. In DNA form, the CDR3 reads TGTGCCAGCAGCTTATTTTCGGGGGGGCGAGAGACCCAGTACTTC.

Ten or more counts support this clonotype. For the CDR3, the DNA is TGTGCCAGCAGTTACTCGTCAGGCTATCAGCCCCAGCATTTT. This sequence encodes CASSYSSGYQPQHF. The J gene is TRBJ1-5, the V gene TRBV6-2 or TRBV6-3; no clear D gene. This CDR3 comprises 14 residues. In germline, CDR1 is MNHEY, CDR2 SVGEGT. V gave up 0 bases and J gave up 5 bases, with 8 bases separating them.

In this sample, this clonotype turned up many times. Here the CDR3 reads CARRAQGAGGYTF. DNA of the CDR3: TGTGCGAGGAGGGCCCAGGGCGCTGGGGGCTACACCTTC. The chain links TRBV30 to TRBJ1-2; D is possibly TRBD1 (5 bases). Germline V gene data show CDR1 as GTSNPN and CDR2 as SVGIG (reference sequence). The CDR3 totals 13 residues.

This clonotype was observed many times. CDR3 amino acids: CASSTLAGSYNEQFF. The CDR3 DNA reads as TGTGCCAGCAGTACCCTAGCGGGATCCTACAATGAGCAGTTCTTC. The J gene is TRBJ2-1, the V gene TRBV12-3 or TRBV12-4, with 9 nucleotides matching TRBD2. This CDR3 is 15 amino acids long. V was clipped by 5 bases and J by 1 base; unmatched bases: 3.

Ten or more counts support this clonotype. The chain carries TRBV7-2 and TRBJ2-7; tentative D call: TRBD1 (6 bases). The germline V gene encodes CDR1 SGHTA and CDR2 FQGNSA. The CDR3 sequence is 15 residues long. V was pared by 0 bases and J by 2 bases, with 11 bases between. Here the CDR3 DNA reads TGTGCCAGCAGCTTAGCGGGGACACCTACCTACGAGCAGTACTTC. Residues: CASSLAGTPTYEQYF.

By share, this clonotype counts as medium-sized. The chain carries TRBV11-2 and TRBJ2-3; possible D gene TRBD1, 6 bases. CDR3 length: 12 amino acids. Per germline, CDR1 SGHAT and CDR2 FQNNGV. Trimming shortened V by 3 bases and J by 6 bases, and 7 bases separated the two germline ends. The CDR3 is CASSFGQDTQYF. CDR3 nucleotides: TGTGCCAGCAGCTTCGGACAGGATACGCAGTATTTT.

The chain recombines TRBV10-3 with TRBJ2-5; possible D gene TRBD2, 6 bases. Germline V gene sequence: CDR1 ENHRY, CDR2 SYGVKD. V lost 7 bases and J lost 0, with 9 bases in between. The CDR3 spans 13 residues. The CDR3 sequence: CAITRDYQETQYF. In DNA, the CDR3 is TGTGCCATCACCCGGGACTACCAAGAGACCCAGTACTTC.